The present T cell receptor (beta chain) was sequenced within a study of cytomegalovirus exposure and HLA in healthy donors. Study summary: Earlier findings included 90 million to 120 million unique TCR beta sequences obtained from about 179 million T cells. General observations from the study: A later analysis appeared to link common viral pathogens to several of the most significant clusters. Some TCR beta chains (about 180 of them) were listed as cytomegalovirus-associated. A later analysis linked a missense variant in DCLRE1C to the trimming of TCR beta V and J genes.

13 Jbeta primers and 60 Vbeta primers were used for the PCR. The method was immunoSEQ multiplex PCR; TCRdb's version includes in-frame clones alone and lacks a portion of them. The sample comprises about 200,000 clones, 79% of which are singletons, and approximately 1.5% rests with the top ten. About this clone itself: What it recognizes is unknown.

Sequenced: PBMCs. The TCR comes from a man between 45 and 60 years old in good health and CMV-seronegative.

CDR3 in amino acids: CASSFRLTNSPLHF. As DNA, the CDR3 is TGTGCCAGCAGTTTTCGACTGACCAATTCACCCCTCCACTTT. The rearrangement joins TRBV27 to TRBJ1-6; D not resolved. The length of the CDR3 is 14 residues. The V end lost 3 bases, the J end lost 7 bases, and 10 bases lay between the germline ends. Germline V lookup: CDR1 MNHEY, CDR2 SMNVEV (reference sequence).